Shown below are 21 T cell receptor beta chains from a single sample sequenced in a study of cytomegalovirus exposure and HLA in healthy donors. The PCR made use of 60 Vbeta and 13 Jbeta primers. The table came from immunoSEQ multiplex PCR; TCRdb's copy has only in-frame clones and leaves some out. The sample contains roughly 55,000 clones, 81% of which appear only once. Sequenced material: PBMCs. These receptors originate from a boy between 10 and 17 years old in good health and CMV-seropositive.

This chain uses TRBV7-6 with TRBJ1-4; 10 bases are shared with TRBD1. Germline-derived CDR1 and CDR2 are SGHVS and FNYEAQ. The CDR3 length is 16 residues. The J segment lost 8 bases and the V segment lost 4 bases, leaving 10 bases of the junction unmatched. The CDR3, as DNA: TGTGCCAGCAGCTCCTCCGGGACAGGGGCGCCCGAAAAACTGTTTTTT. Its protein is CASSSSGTGAPEKLFF.

The chain carries TRBV7-8 and TRBJ1-3, with D tentatively TRBD1 (5 bases). V was clipped by 4 bases and J by 0 bases, with 16 bases between them. Germline V lookup: CDR1 SGHVS, CDR2 FQNEAQ. CDR3 length equals 17 residues. CDR3 amino acids: CASSSARGDDSGNTIYF. In DNA, the CDR3 is TGTGCCAGCAGCTCGGCTCGCGGGGACGACTCTGGAAACACCATATATTTT. The complete variable domain, with remaining parts taken from reference TRBV7-8 and TRBJ1-3, reads GAGVSQSPRYKVAKRGQDVALRCDPISGHVSLFWYQQALGQGPEFLTYFQNEAQLDKSGLPSDRFFAERPEGSVSTLKIQRTQQEDSAVYLCASSSARGDDSGNTIYFGEGSWLTVV.

The chain joins TRBV25-1 to TRBJ1-2; TRBD1 might be the D (5 bases). CDR3 length: 11 amino acids. Trimming cost V 6 bases and J 5 bases, with 7 bases left between them. In germline, CDR1 is MGHDK, CDR2 SYGVNS. The CDR3 DNA follows: TGTGCCAGCAGAGCAGGGTATGGCTACACCTTC. Translating gives CASRAGYGYTF.

The rearrangement joins TRBV15 to TRBJ1-1, with 11 bases matching TRBD1. This CDR3 contains 17 residues. Trimming removed 3 bases from V and 2 bases from J; junction bases left unmatched: 8. Germline V gene data show CDR1 as LNHNV and CDR2 as YYDKDF (reference sequence). CDR3 protein: CATSRELRTGGNTEAFF. The DNA of the CDR3 is TGTGCCACCAGCAGGGAATTGCGGACAGGGGGCAACACTGAAGCTTTCTTT.

This clone was seen only once. The chain combines TRBV5-6 with TRBJ1-2; D unclear. V was cut by 4 bases and J by 8 bases, with 18 bases left in between. This CDR3 has 14 amino acids. Germline CDR1 and CDR2: SGHDT and YYEEEE. The chain's CDR3 is CASSLRSLSWGYTF. The CDR3 DNA sequence: TGTGCCAGCAGCCTGAGGTCCCTCTCCTGGGGCTACACCTTC.

J is TRBJ2-5 and V is TRBV4-1, with a weak D call TRBD2 (5 bases). Germline V gene sequence: CDR1 MGHRA, CDR2 YSYEKL. V was clipped by 0 bases and J by 4 bases, with 6 bases between them. The CDR3 sequence is 13 residues long. CDR3 bases: TGCGCCAGCAGCCAAGATGCGGGAGAGACCCAGTACTTC. Translating gives CASSQDAGETQYF.

The chain recombines TRBV29-1 with TRBJ2-7; possible D gene TRBD1, 5 bases. This CDR3 is built from 16 residues. Germline lookup yields CDR1 SQVTM and CDR2 ANQGSEA. V shed 4 bases and J shed 3 bases, with 22 bases lying between them. The CDR3 region is CSVGGVRGKKSYEQYF. CDR3 DNA: TGCAGCGTTGGGGGTGTAAGGGGTAAGAAGAGCTACGAGCAGTACTTC.

The rearrangement links TRBV6-1 to TRBJ1-5; possible D gene TRBD1, 5 bases. From germline, CDR1 is MNHNS and CDR2 SASEGT. V was cut by 4 bases and J by 3 bases, with 10 bases left in between. CDR3 length equals 14 residues. The CDR3 DNA reads TGTGCCAGCAGTGGGGGCCGGCTCAATCAGCCCCAGCATTTT. Encoded protein: CASSGGRLNQPQHF.

This chain joins TRBV18 and TRBJ1-3; 8 bases match TRBD1. The CDR3 is 16 amino acids. Germline assignment: CDR1 KGHSH and CDR2 LQKENI. Trimming cost V 2 bases and J 6 bases; bases outside gene matches: 9. CDR3 nucleotide sequence: TGTGCCAGCTCACCATTTCGACAGGGGAAGGCAAACACCATATATTTT. It encodes CASSPFRQGKANTIYF.

The gene calls are TRBV11-3 and TRBJ1-5, with D possibly being TRBD1 (5 bases). The CDR3 has 14 amino acids. Germline-derived CDR1 and CDR2 are SGHNT and YENEEA. The V end lost 5 bases, the J end lost 5 bases, and 13 bases lay between the germline ends. In DNA form, the CDR3 reads TGTGCCAGCAGCGGAAGGGGTTCGGATCAGCCCCAGCATTTT. It yields the protein CASSGRGSDQPQHF.

The genes are TRBV5-6 and TRBJ1-5; D is possibly TRBD1 (5 bases). From germline, CDR1 is SGHDT and CDR2 YYEEEE. V gave up 3 bases and J gave up 2 bases, with 15 bases separating them. CDR3 length equals 16 residues. The CDR3 is CASSYQGMGGNQPQHF. Here the CDR3 DNA reads TGTGCCAGCAGCTACCAGGGTATGGGTGGCAATCAGCCCCAGCATTTT.

The chain recombines TRBV9 with TRBJ1-2; 9 positions match TRBD1. This CDR3 has 15 residues. Trimming removed 3 bases from V and 8 bases from J; junction bases left unmatched: 11. From germline, CDR1 is SGDLS and CDR2 YYNGEE. Here the CDR3 reads CASSERTGEYQGYTF. DNA of the CDR3: TGTGCCAGCAGCGAGCGGACAGGGGAATATCAAGGCTACACCTTC.

The chain employs TRBV9 and TRBJ2-1, with TRBD1 matching 7 bases. The CDR3 contains 17 residues. With 3 bases clipped from V and 4 bases from J, the junction kept 13 bases outside the gene matches. CDR1 and CDR2 (germline): SGDLS, YYNGEE. In DNA form, the CDR3 reads TGTGCCAGCAGCGCCGAACTGACAGGGTCTTTTTACAATGAGCAGTTCTTC. It encodes CASSAELTGSFYNEQFF.

V gene TRBV7-8 combines with J gene TRBJ2-3; weak D call: TRBD2 (7 bases). The germline gives CDR1 SGHVS, CDR2 FQNEAQ. This CDR3 has 14 amino acids. Trimming left V 6 bases short and J 4 bases short, with 14 bases between. CDR3 DNA sequence: TGTGCCAGCAGTCGGGGGGCACGGGCAGATACGCAGTATTTT. Protein sequence: CASSRGARADTQYF.

J is TRBJ2-5 and V is TRBV5-1; 7 nucleotides line up with TRBD1. This CDR3 has 15 amino acids. Germline CDR1 and CDR2: SGHRS and YFSETQ. J was trimmed by 2 bases and V by 2 bases; bases with no gene match: 6. CDR3 residues: CASSLLGQPQETQYF. CDR3 DNA sequence: TGCGCCAGCAGCTTATTGGGACAGCCTCAAGAGACCCAGTACTTC.

The rearrangement uses TRBV6-5 and TRBJ2-5, with TRBD2 matching 13 bases. CDR3 length equals 13 residues. The germline V gene encodes CDR1 MNHEY and CDR2 SVGAGI. As DNA, the CDR3 is TGTGCGACGCGGACTAGCGGGGGAGAGACCCAGTACTTC. Protein product: CATRTSGGETQYF.

The chain joins TRBV15 to TRBJ1-5; D is uncertain. Trimming stripped 7 bases from V and 1 base from J, with 11 bases between. Per the germline V gene, CDR1 is LNHNV and CDR2 is YYDKDF (reference sequence). CDR3 size: 14 residues. CDR3 in amino acids: CATTKTGSNQPQHF. In DNA form, the CDR3 reads TGTGCCACCACTAAAACGGGGAGCAATCAGCCCCAGCATTTT.

The chain links TRBV7-3 to TRBJ2-2; D is perhaps TRBD1 (5 bases). Trimming removed 5 bases at V and 9 bases at J, with 16 bases between. This CDR3 is 14 amino acids long. CDR1 and CDR2 from the germline V gene are SGHTA and FQGTGA. CDR3 protein: CASSPVDRPRELFF. The CDR3 bases are TGTGCCAGCAGCCCCGTTGACAGACCAAGGGAGCTGTTTTTT.

V is TRBV6-1 and J is TRBJ1-1; TRBD1 aligns across 7 bases. The CDR3 runs 14 residues. J lost 5 bases, V lost 5 bases, and 8 bases had no gene match. From germline, CDR1 is MNHNS and CDR2 SASEGT. The CDR3: CASSRTGEVTEAFF. CDR3 DNA: TGTGCCAGCAGTCGTACAGGGGAGGTTACTGAAGCTTTCTTT.

This clone was seen a handful of times. This sequence joins TRBV27 and TRBJ1-1; D remains unclear. The CDR3 length is 13 residues. V was pared by 1 base and J by 5 bases, with 8 bases between. In germline, CDR1 is MNHEY, CDR2 SMNVEV (reference sequence). The CDR3 DNA follows: TGTGCCAGCAGTTTATGGCTCGGGACTGAAGCTTTCTTT. It specifies CASSLWLGTEAFF.

The chain recombines TRBV9 with TRBJ1-3; no firm D call. V was shortened by 4 bases and J by 2 bases, with 13 bases between the two germline ends. CDR1 and CDR2 (germline): SGDLS, YYNGEE. This CDR3 comprises 15 residues. CDR3 loop: CASSSNWEAGNTIYF. In nucleotides, the CDR3 is TGTGCCAGCAGCTCAAACTGGGAGGCTGGAAACACCATATATTTT.